This TCR beta chain was obtained from a study of response to subunit inactivated influenza vaccine. Germline values: CDR1 MNHEY, CDR2 SMNVEV (reference sequence). The ends were cut back, 0 bases at V and 5 bases at J, with 10 bases in the middle. CDR3 length: 15 residues. TCRdb independently ran MiXCR on the RT-PCR reads; one entry per CDR3 protein. The repertoire holds about 540,000 distinct CDR3 sequences, with around 25% as singletons. This sample was also put to use in a study of T cells expressing NK-cell markers. From that paper: What made the TCR beta cDNA was 5'RACE template switching with UMIs. The share of CD8+ T cells held by dominant NKG2C+ clonotypes was 1.0-7.0% in about six donors.

The chain is built from TRBV27 and TRBJ2-2; tentative D call: TRBD1 (6 bases). The specimen comprised CD4+ T cells sorted from PBMCs, sampled 12 days after vaccination. The sequence came from a man aged 50 to 59 who received an inactivated influenza vaccine. The CDR3 loop is CASSLSTTGTGELFF. The CDR3 DNA follows: TGTGCCAGCAGTTTATCCACGACAGGAACCGGGGAGCTGTTTTTT.